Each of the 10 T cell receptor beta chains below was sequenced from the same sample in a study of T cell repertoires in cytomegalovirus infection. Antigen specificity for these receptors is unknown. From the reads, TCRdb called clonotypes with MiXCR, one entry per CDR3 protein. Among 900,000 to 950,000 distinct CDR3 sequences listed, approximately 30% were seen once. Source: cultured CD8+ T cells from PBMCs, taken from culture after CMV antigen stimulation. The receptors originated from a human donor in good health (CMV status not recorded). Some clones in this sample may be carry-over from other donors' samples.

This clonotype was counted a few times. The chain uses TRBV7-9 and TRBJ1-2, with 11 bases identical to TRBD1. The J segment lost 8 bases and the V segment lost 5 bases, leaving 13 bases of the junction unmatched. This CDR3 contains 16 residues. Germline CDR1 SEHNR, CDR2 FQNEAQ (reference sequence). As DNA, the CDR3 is TGTGCCAGCAGCCCGCGTGGACAGGGGGCGCCTTTCGGCTACACCTTC. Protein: CASSPRGQGAPFGYTF. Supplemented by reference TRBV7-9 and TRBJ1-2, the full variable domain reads DTGVSQNPRHKITKRGQNVTFRCDPISEHNRLYWYRQTLGQGPEFLTYFQNEAQLEKSRLLSDRFSAERPKGSFSTLEIQRTEQGDSAMYLCASSPRGQGAPFGYTFGSGTRLTVV.

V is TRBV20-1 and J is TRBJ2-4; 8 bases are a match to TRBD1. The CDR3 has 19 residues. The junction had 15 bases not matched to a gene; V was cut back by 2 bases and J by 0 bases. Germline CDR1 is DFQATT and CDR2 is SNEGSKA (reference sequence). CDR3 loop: CSARRGQLDRGSAKNIQYF. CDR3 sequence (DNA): TGCAGTGCTAGAAGGGGACAACTAGACAGGGGATCAGCCAAAAACATTCAGTACTTC.

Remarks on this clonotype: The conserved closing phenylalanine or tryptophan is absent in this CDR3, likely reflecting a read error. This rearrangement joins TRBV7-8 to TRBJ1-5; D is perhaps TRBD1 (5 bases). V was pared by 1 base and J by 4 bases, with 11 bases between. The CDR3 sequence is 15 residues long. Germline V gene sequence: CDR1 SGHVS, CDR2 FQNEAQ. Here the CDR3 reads CASSLVSRANQPQHS. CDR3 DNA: TGTGCCAGCAGCTTAGTCAGCAGGGCAAATCAGCCCCAGCATTCT.

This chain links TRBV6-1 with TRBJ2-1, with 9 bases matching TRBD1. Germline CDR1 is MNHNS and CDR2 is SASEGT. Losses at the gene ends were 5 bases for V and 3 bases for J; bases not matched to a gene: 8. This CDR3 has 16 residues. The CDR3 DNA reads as TGTGCCAGCAGTTACGTGGCGGGACAGGGCTACAATGAGCAGTTCTTC. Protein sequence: CASSYVAGQGYNEQFF.

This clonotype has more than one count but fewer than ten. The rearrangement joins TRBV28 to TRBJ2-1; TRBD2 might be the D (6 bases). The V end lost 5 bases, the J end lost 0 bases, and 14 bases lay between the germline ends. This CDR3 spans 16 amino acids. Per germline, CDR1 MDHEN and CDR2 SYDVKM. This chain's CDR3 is CASSHPRGDSYNEQFF. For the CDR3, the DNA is TGTGCCAGCAGTCACCCCCGCGGGGACTCCTACAATGAGCAGTTCTTC.

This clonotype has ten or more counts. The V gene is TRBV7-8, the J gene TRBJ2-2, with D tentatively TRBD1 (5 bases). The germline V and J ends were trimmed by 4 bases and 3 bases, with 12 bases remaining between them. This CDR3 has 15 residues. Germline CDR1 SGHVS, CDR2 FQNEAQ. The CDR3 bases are TGTGCCAGCAGCTCGAGAAGGGGCGACACCGGGGAGCTGTTTTTT. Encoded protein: CASSSRRGDTGELFF. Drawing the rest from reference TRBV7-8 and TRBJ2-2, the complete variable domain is GAGVSQSPRYKVAKRGQDVALRCDPISGHVSLFWYQQALGQGPEFLTYFQNEAQLDKSGLPSDRFFAERPEGSVSTLKIQRTQQEDSAVYLCASSSRRGDTGELFFGEGSRLTVL.

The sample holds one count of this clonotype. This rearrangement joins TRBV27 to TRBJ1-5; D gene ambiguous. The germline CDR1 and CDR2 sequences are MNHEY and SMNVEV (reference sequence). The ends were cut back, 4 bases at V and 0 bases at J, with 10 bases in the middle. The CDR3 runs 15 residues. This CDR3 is CASSWVYDSNQPQHF. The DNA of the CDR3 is TGTGCCAGCAGTTGGGTATATGATAGCAATCAGCCCCAGCATTTT.

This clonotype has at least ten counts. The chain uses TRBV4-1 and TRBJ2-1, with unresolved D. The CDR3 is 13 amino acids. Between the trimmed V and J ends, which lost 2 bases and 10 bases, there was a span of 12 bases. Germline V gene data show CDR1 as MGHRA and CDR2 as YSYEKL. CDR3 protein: CASSQRLVGEQFF. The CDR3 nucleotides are TGCGCCAGCAGCCAAAGGCTGGTTGGGGAGCAGTTCTTC.

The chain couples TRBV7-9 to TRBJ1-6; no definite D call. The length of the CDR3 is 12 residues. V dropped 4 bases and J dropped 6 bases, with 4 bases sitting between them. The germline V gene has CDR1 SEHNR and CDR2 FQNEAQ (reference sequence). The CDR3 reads CASSYTNSPLHF. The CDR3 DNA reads TGTGCCAGCAGCTATACTAATTCACCCCTCCACTTT.

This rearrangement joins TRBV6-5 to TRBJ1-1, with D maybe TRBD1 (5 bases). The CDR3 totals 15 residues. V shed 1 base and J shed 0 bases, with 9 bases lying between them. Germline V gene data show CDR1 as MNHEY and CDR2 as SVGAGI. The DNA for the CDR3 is TGTGCCAGCAGTTACTATCCAGGGATGAACACTGAAGCTTTCTTT. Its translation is CASSYYPGMNTEAFF.